A single sample is the source of the 21 T cell receptor beta chains below, sequenced in a study of metastatic and nonmetastatic thyroid tumors. From the PCR reads, TCRdb re-called clones with MiXCR. The table shows more than 5,500 clones, with roughly 29% occurring only once. Prior to thyroid surgery, none of the patients had received any treatment. Sequencing used adjacent normal tissue. Every receptor here comes from a female donor with papillary thyroid cancer or a benign thyroid nodule (not recorded which). Some clones in this sample may be carry-over from other donors' samples.

This clone was seen repeatedly, ten times or more. Given a much more abundant clone one base away, this may be a read error. The chain couples TRBV30 to TRBJ2-7, with D perhaps given as TRBD1 or TRBD2 (5 bases each). The CDR3 contains 12 residues. CDR1 and CDR2 (germline): GTSNPN, SVGIG (reference sequence). CDR3 loop: CAWSAQGDEQHF. The CDR3 DNA sequence: TGTGCCTGGAGTGCCCAGGGAGACGAGCAGCACTTC.

V usage is TRBV7-6 and J usage is TRBJ2-7, with D possibly being TRBD2 (6 bases). V was pared by 1 base and J by 5 bases, with 24 bases between. The germline V gene encodes CDR1 SGHVS and CDR2 FNYEAQ. This CDR3 has 18 amino acids. For the CDR3, the DNA is TGTGCCAGCAGCTTAGTTCCCCTGGGCCAGCGGGTAGGAGACGAGCAGTACTTC. Protein product: CASSLVPLGQRVGDEQYF.

This clone came up a few times. The chain joins TRBV24-1 to TRBJ1-5; D not certain. The CDR3 sequence is 14 residues long. V lost 6 bases to trimming and J lost 3 bases, with 11 bases between them. The germline V gene encodes CDR1 KGHDR and CDR2 SFDVKD. This chain's CDR3 is CATSLGADNQPQHF. CDR3 bases: TGTGCCACCAGTTTGGGCGCGGACAATCAGCCCCAGCATTTT.

This clone has more than one count but fewer than ten. This rearrangement joins TRBV2 to TRBJ2-3; D is ambiguous. The CDR3 is made up of 13 amino acids. The germline V and J ends were trimmed by 1 base and 2 bases, with 4 bases remaining between them. Germline V CDR1 and CDR2: SNHLY, FYNNEI. The CDR3 protein is CASSEEYTDTQYF. CDR3 sequence (DNA): TGTGCCAGCAGTGAAGAGTACACAGATACGCAGTATTTT.

The chain joins TRBV4-2 to TRBJ2-3, with D possibly TRBD2 on 6 matching bases. Trimming took off 5 bases at V and 4 bases at J, with 19 bases between the two ends. This CDR3 has 16 amino acids. Germline V gene lookup returns CDR1 LGHNA and CDR2 YNFKEQ. The CDR3 bases are TGTGCCAGCAGCAGGGAGGCGGCACGTGGGGCAGATACGCAGTATTTT. Translation gives CASSREAARGADTQYF.

This clone rates as medium-sized. CDR3 in amino acids: CASSVGLAANTDTQYF. The CDR3 bases are TGTGCCAGCAGCGTGGGACTAGCGGCAAATACAGATACGCAGTATTTT. The gene calls are TRBV7-2 and TRBJ2-3; 11 nucleotides line up with TRBD2. CDR1 is SGHTA and CDR2 is FQGNSA in the germline V gene. Trimming removed 5 bases from V and 3 bases from J; junction bases left unmatched: 7. This CDR3 contains 16 residues. Full variable domain (outside the CDR3, taken from reference TRBV7-2 and TRBJ2-3): GAGVSQSPSNKVTEKGKDVELRCDPISGHTALYWYRQSLGQGLEFLIYFQGNSAPDKSGLPSDRFSAERTGGSVSTLTIQRTQQEDSAVYLCASSVGLAANTDTQYFGPGTRLTVL.

In this sample, this clone turned up a few times. The CDR3 sequence: CASSETGGNQPQHF. The CDR3 DNA follows: TGTGCCAGCAGTGAAACAGGCGGGAATCAGCCCCAGCATTTT. The chain couples TRBV2 to TRBJ1-5; D is possibly TRBD1 (5 bases). Germline V gene sequence: CDR1 SNHLY, CDR2 FYNNEI. V lost 2 bases and J 4 bases, leaving 9 bases between the germline ends. This CDR3 is 14 amino acids long.

About this clone itself: Mismatch with germline at one junction end may stem from a read error. The J gene is TRBJ2-5, the V gene TRBV28; D might be TRBD2 (6 bases). CDR1 MDHEN and CDR2 SYDVKM come from the germline V gene. There are 16 residues in the CDR3. The CDR3, as DNA: TGTGCAAGCAGTCCCCGAGGGGCTATAGGAGGGGAGACCAAGTACTTC. This sequence encodes CASSPRGAIGGETKYF.

Sample share makes this clone medium-sized (0.01 to 0.1%). The chain employs TRBV10-1 and TRBJ1-1; no clear D. Germline CDR1 WNHNN, CDR2 SYGVQD (reference sequence). This CDR3 spans 13 amino acids. Between the trimmed V and J ends, which lost 7 bases and 5 bases, there was a span of 14 bases. The CDR3 bases are TGCGCCAGCAAAGGAACGGTTGGTACTGAAGCTTTCTTT. This translates into CASKGTVGTEAFF.

As to this clone: Without the conserved terminal phenylalanine or tryptophan, this CDR3 likely stems from a read error. It is unclear where the CDR3 begins or ends on the DNA, so no DNA is shown, and the CDR3 is as TCRdb lists it. This chain's CDR3 is CASSGPSSG. This chain links TRBV19 with TRBJ2-6; the table's TRBD2 call for D was not verified on the DNA. The CDR3 totals 9 residues, both ends included. CDR1 and CDR2 (germline): LNHDA, SQIVND (reference sequence).

This chain links TRBV30 with TRBJ1-6; the match to TRBD1 covers 7 bases. The V and J ends lost 0 bases and 6 bases, in that order; junction bases with no gene match: 5. Germline V gives CDR1 GTSNPN, CDR2 SVGIG (reference sequence). The length of the CDR3 is 15 residues. The CDR3 protein is CAWSVRDRANSPLHF. In nucleotides, the CDR3 is TGTGCCTGGAGTGTCCGAGACAGGGCTAATTCACCCCTCCACTTT.

This clone is medium-sized by share. CDR3 bases: TGCAGTGCTAGAGTTGCAGGGCGATTCACTGAAGCTTTCTTT. It encodes CSARVAGRFTEAFF. The chain has TRBV20-1 and TRBJ1-1; weak D call: TRBD1 (5 bases). CDR3 length: 14 amino acids. Germline V gene data show CDR1 as DFQATT and CDR2 as SNEGSKA (reference sequence). The germline V and J ends were trimmed by 1 base and 4 bases, with 13 bases remaining between them.

This chain connects TRBV20-1 to TRBJ2-1, with a possible D match to TRBD2 (6 bases). V gave up 7 bases and J gave up 3 bases, with 13 bases separating them. The CDR3 spans 13 residues. The germline CDR1 and CDR2 sequences are DFQATT and SNEGSKA (reference sequence). CDR3 protein: CSGGTANYNEQFF. The CDR3 nucleotides read TGCAGTGGCGGGACTGCAAACTACAATGAGCAGTTCTTC.

The chain has TRBV10-3 and TRBJ2-2; D call uncertain. Trimming shortened V by 5 bases and J by 7 bases, and 14 bases separated the two germline ends. CDR1 and CDR2 (germline): ENHRY, SYGVKD. CDR3 length equals 14 residues. CDR3 sequence: CAISQYAELGELFF. The CDR3, as DNA: TGTGCCATCAGTCAATACGCGGAACTCGGGGAGCTGTTTTTT.

The rearrangement links TRBV12-3 or TRBV12-4 to TRBJ2-1; 12 bases align to TRBD2. The junction had 4 bases not matched to a gene; V was cut back by 7 bases and J by 6 bases. The CDR3 runs to 14 residues. This CDR3 is CASTPTSGSNEQFF. The CDR3 nucleotides read TGTGCCAGCACCCCGACTAGCGGGAGCAATGAGCAGTTCTTC.

The chain recombines TRBV28 with TRBJ2-1; weak D call: TRBD2 (6 bases). V dropped 2 bases and J dropped 12 bases, with 11 bases sitting between them. The CDR3 runs 12 residues. In germline, CDR1 is MDHEN, CDR2 SYDVKM. The CDR3 spells CASSLGGWGQFF. Written as DNA, the CDR3 is TGTGCCAGCAGTTTAGGAGGGTGGGGGCAGTTCTTC.

This sequence joins TRBV12-3 or TRBV12-4 and TRBJ2-7; the D is unclear. Trimming removed 5 bases at V and 2 bases at J, with 10 bases between. The CDR3 has 13 residues. The CDR3 DNA follows: TGTGCCAGCAGTCTAGGAGATACCTACGAGCAGTACTTC. This encodes CASSLGDTYEQYF.

This clone has ten or more counts. It may be a read error: a sequence one base away is much more abundant. Other DNA sequences in the sample encode the same CDR3. The chain carries TRBV7-3 and TRBJ1-2; a weak D match, TRBD1 (6 bases). The length of the CDR3 is 12 residues. The V gene's germline CDR1 is SGHTA and CDR2 FQGTGA. For the CDR3, the DNA is TGTGCTAGCAGCTTAAACAGGGTGGCTCTCACCTTC. Encoded protein: CASSLNRVALTF. Combining the CDR3 with reference TRBV7-3 and TRBJ1-2 gives the whole variable domain GAGVSQTPSNKVTEKGKYVELRCDPISGHTALYWYRQSLGQGPEFLIYFQGTGAADDSGLPNDRFFAVRPEGSVSTLKIQRTERGDSAVYLCASSLNRVALTFGSGTRLTVV.

The genes are TRBV20-1 and TRBJ2-4, with D possibly TRBD2 on 5 matching bases. CDR1 and CDR2 from the germline V gene are DFQATT and SNEGSKA (reference sequence). The CDR3 runs to 14 residues. Trimming removed 2 bases from V and 1 base from J, with 9 bases in between. This CDR3 reads CSARSVAAKNIQYF. CDR3 DNA: TGCAGTGCTAGATCGGTAGCGGCCAAAAACATTCAGTACTTC.

This clone was seen only a few times. V and J are TRBV24-1 and TRBJ1-2; D gene unclear. V lost 0 bases to trimming and J lost 4 bases, with 8 bases between them. CDR3 length: 14 amino acids. Germline CDR1 and CDR2: KGHDR and SFDVKD. CDR3 in DNA: TGTGCCACCAGTGATTTGATGCAGAGCTATGGCTACACCTTC. Its translation: CATSDLMQSYGYTF.

Only a few counts were recorded for this clone. The gene calls are TRBV6-2 or TRBV6-3 and TRBJ2-1, with TRBD1 as a possible D gene (5 bases). The CDR3 runs to 13 residues. CDR1 is MNHEY, CDR2 SVGEGT, per germline. V shed 11 bases and J shed 2 bases, with 13 bases lying between them. In DNA form, the CDR3 reads TGTGCCTGCCAGACAGCCCCCTACAATGAGCAGTTCTTC. Encoded protein: CACQTAPYNEQFF.